The source of this TCR beta chain is a study of molecular identifiers for immune sequencing clone quantification. In its sample, this clonotype was seen a few times. The CDR3 contains 17 residues. Deletions cut 0 bases from V and 4 bases from J, with 15 bases between. CDR1 is SNHLY and CDR2 is FYNNEI in the germline V gene. In TCRdb, the PCR reads were re-called with MiXCR into one record per CDR3 protein. The data show about 640,000 distinct CDR3 sequences, with just under 20% seen just once and around 0.9% held by the top ten. Sequencing was carried out using naive CD8+ T cells from blood, with Jurkat cell RNA spiked in. Subset here: FACS-sorted CD8+CD4-CCR7+CD45RA+ naive T cells. The chain uses TRBV2 and TRBJ1-4; possible D gene TRBD1, 6 bases. The origin of this receptor is a human donor in good health. Some libraries in this study had Jurkat cell RNA spiked in. The CDR3 spells CASSEALLGQLNEKLFF. CDR3 bases: TGTGCCAGCAGTGAAGCGCTTCTAGGACAGCTTAATGAAAAACTGTTTTTT.